This TCR beta chain comes out of a study of early T cells in non-severe SARS-CoV-2 infection. Looked up from germline, CDR1 is DFQATT and CDR2 is SNEGSKA (reference sequence). Unmatched junction bases numbered 12, after V lost 3 bases and J lost 7 bases. This CDR3 region has 15 residues. As part of library construction, unique molecular identifiers were attached to individual cDNA molecules. TCRdb used MiXCR to reprocess the 5' RACE reads, holding one entry per CDR3 protein. The sample has approximately 40,000 distinct CDR3 sequences, about 5.7% seen once; the top ten hold more than 20%. Findings and limits, study-wide: A preference for anti-spike CD8 responses marked VDJdb matching, which missed private and CD4 specificities.

This clonotype showed up many times. What it recognizes is unknown. This chain connects TRBV20-1 to TRBJ1-5; 7 nucleotides line up with TRBD1. Here the sequenced sample was whole blood, taken at baseline. The receptor was derived from an adult who was a healthcare worker with PCR-confirmed SARS-CoV-2 infection or an uninfected control (not recorded which). CDR3 DNA sequence: TGCAGTGCTAGCCTCGGGAAGGGGGCAGGGCAGCCCCAGCATTTT. Its protein is CSASLGKGAGQPQHF.